Listed here are 25 T cell receptor beta chains from one sample, sequenced in a study of CD8+ T cells in alopecia areata (dated by TCRdb to the late 2010s). The method behind the library was the immunoSEQ multiplex PCR assay. RNA was extracted from all samples and reverse transcribed into cDNA, which served as template for TCR sequencing. TCRdb's version of the immuneACCESS table is confined to in-frame rearrangements and falls short of the full clone set. An unresolved V gene accounts for under half of the shortfall where checked; the remainder is of unknown origin. The sample yields 150,000 or so clones; approximately 49% were counted once. 15% to 20% of the sample rests with the top ten. According to the study, the label for this sample's time point signals: baseline before oral tofacitinib. The sequences come from CD8+ T cells sorted from blood, collected at week 0. These receptors came from a human donor with alopecia areata.

The gene calls are TRBV5-6 and TRBJ1-2; D uncertain. Trimming took 4 bases from V and 2 from J, leaving 15 bases between them. Germline V gives CDR1 SGHDT, CDR2 YYEEEE. The CDR3 runs to 15 residues. The CDR3 DNA reads as TGTGCCAGCAGCCTGGAAGACGCCCGGAACTATGGCTACACCTTC. Encoded protein: CASSLEDARNYGYTF.

The chain combines TRBV30 with TRBJ1-6, with D tentatively TRBD1 (5 bases). Trimming shortened V by 0 bases and J by 10 bases, and 13 bases separated the two germline ends. Germline CDR1 reads GTSNPN; CDR2 reads SVGIG (reference sequence). The CDR3 covers 14 residues. The CDR3 DNA is TGTGCCTGGAGTGTAGGGACCCTCGGCTCACCCCTCCACTTT. Translated: CAWSVGTLGSPLHF.

The chain has TRBV5-6 and TRBJ1-3; D not certain. V was cut by 2 bases and J by 1 base, with 7 bases left in between. Germline CDR1 and CDR2: SGHDT and YYEEEE. The CDR3 extends over 14 amino acids. This CDR3 is CASSFVGSGNTIYF. The CDR3 bases are TGTGCCAGCAGCTTTGTGGGATCTGGAAACACCATATATTTT. The full variable domain, rest sourced from reference TRBV5-6 and TRBJ1-3, is DAGVTQSPTHLIKTRGQQVTLRCSPKSGHDTVSWYQQALGQGPQFIFQYYEEEERQRGNFPDRFSGHQFPNYSSELNVNALLLGDSALYLCASSFVGSGNTIYFGEGSWLTVV.

The chain combines TRBV5-1 with TRBJ2-1; 9 positions match TRBD1. Losses at the gene ends were 4 bases for V and 8 bases for J; bases not matched to a gene: 7. The V gene's germline CDR1 is SGHRS and CDR2 YFSETQ. The CDR3 is made up of 14 amino acids. The chain's CDR3 is CASSTGQGIHEQFF. For the CDR3, the DNA is TGCGCCAGCAGCACCGGACAGGGGATACATGAGCAGTTCTTC.

The rearrangement uses TRBV10-3 and TRBJ1-5; D remains unclear. Germline V CDR1 and CDR2: ENHRY, SYGVKD. The length of the CDR3 is 13 residues. V was clipped by 7 bases and J by 0 bases, with 7 bases between them. The CDR3 is CAIKEDSNQPQHF. The CDR3 coding sequence is TGTGCCATCAAAGAGGATAGCAATCAGCCCCAGCATTTT.

The genes are TRBV5-4 and TRBJ2-1; TRBD2 matches at 10 bases. The CDR3 is 16 residues long. V was clipped by 4 bases and J by 9 bases; unmatched bases: 13. Germline V gene lookup returns CDR1 SGHNT and CDR2 YYREEE (reference sequence). The CDR3 reads CASSLPAGGPLVEQFF. The CDR3 bases are TGTGCCAGCAGCCTGCCAGCGGGGGGGCCTTTGGTTGAGCAGTTCTTC.

The J gene is TRBJ2-7, the V gene TRBV29-1, with D perhaps matching TRBD1 (5 bases). CDR3 length equals 13 residues. Germline CDR1 is SQVTM and CDR2 is ANQGSEA. V was trimmed by 3 bases and J by 2 bases, leaving 11 bases between them. CDR3 sequence reads: CSVDATEPYEQYF. The CDR3 region has the DNA TGCAGCGTTGACGCGACAGAACCCTACGAGCAGTACTTC.

This clone occurred a few times. This chain links TRBV9 with TRBJ2-1; D uncertain. This CDR3 contains 13 residues. Per the germline V gene, CDR1 is SGDLS and CDR2 is YYNGEE. V was cut by 0 bases and J by 5 bases, with 6 bases left in between. CDR3 bases: TGTGCCAGCAGCGTAGGCCAGGACAATGAGCAGTTCTTC. It yields the protein CASSVGQDNEQFF.

In this sample, this clone turned up a few times. The chain carries TRBV18 and TRBJ2-3, with TRBD2 as a possible D gene (5 bases). Germline V CDR1 and CDR2: KGHSH, LQKENI. The CDR3 is 15 amino acids. The V end was cut by 3 bases, the J end by 6 bases, with 16 bases between. The CDR3 DNA reads as TGTGCCAGCTCACCGGCATCGGGGTGGACGGATACGCAGTATTTT. This translates into CASSPASGWTDTQYF. The whole variable domain, remainder taken from reference TRBV18 and TRBJ2-3, is NAGVMQNPRHLVRRRGQEARLRCSPMKGHSHVYWYRQLPEEGLKFMVYLQKENIIDESGMPKERFSAEFPKEGPSILRIQQVVRGDSAAYFCASSPASGWTDTQYFGPGTRLTVL.

In its sample, this clone was seen a few times. The rearrangement joins TRBV14 to TRBJ1-2; the D is unclear. V was shortened by 0 bases and J by 6 bases, with 8 bases between the two germline ends. Germline V lookup: CDR1 SGHDN, CDR2 FVKESK. This CDR3 is 13 amino acids long. CDR3 coding DNA: TGTGCCAGCAGCCAAGATCTTCGCCATGGCTACACCTTC. Protein product: CASSQDLRHGYTF. The whole variable domain, remainder taken from reference TRBV14 and TRBJ1-2, is EAGVTQFPSHSVIEKGQTVTLRCDPISGHDNLYWYRRVMGKEIKFLLHFVKESKQDESGMPNNRFLAERTGGTYSTLKVQPAELEDSGVYFCASSQDLRHGYTFGSGTRLTVV.

This chain joins TRBV30 and TRBJ1-2, with D perhaps TRBD1 (5 bases). The CDR3 is made up of 13 amino acids. Trimming pared 6 bases from V and 8 bases from J, leaving 19 bases between. The V gene's germline CDR1 is GTSNPN and CDR2 SVGIG (reference sequence). This chain's CDR3 is CACDQGSLSGYTF. The CDR3 region has the DNA TGTGCCTGTGACCAGGGCTCCTTATCCGGCTACACCTTC.

A few counts support this clone. The rearrangement links TRBV7-8 to TRBJ2-3; the D gene is possibly TRBD2 (5 bases). Deletions cut 5 bases from V and 6 bases from J, with 18 bases between. This CDR3 has 15 residues. From germline, CDR1 is SGHVS and CDR2 FQNEAQ. Written as DNA, the CDR3 is TGTGCCAGCAGCAAACCAACCAGCCCGGGGGATACGCAGTATTTT. Translating gives CASSKPTSPGDTQYF.

The chain joins TRBV15 to TRBJ2-5, with a possible D match to TRBD2 (6 bases). Germline values: CDR1 LNHNV, CDR2 YYDKDF (reference sequence). CDR3 size: 14 residues. Deletions cut 2 bases from V and 0 bases from J, with 7 bases between. CDR3: CATSRRGYQETQYF. The CDR3 nucleotides read TGTGCCACCAGCAGACGGGGGTACCAAGAGACCCAGTACTTC.

The V call is TRBV5-6, the J call TRBJ2-5; D remains ambiguous. CDR1 is SGHDT and CDR2 is YYEEEE in the germline V gene. The CDR3 sequence is 11 residues long. Trimming cost V 0 bases and J 4 bases, with 1 base left between them. CDR3 amino acids: CASSLVETQYF. The CDR3 DNA follows: TGTGCCAGCAGCTTGGTAGAGACCCAGTACTTC.

The chain couples TRBV4-3 to TRBJ1-5; D gene ambiguous. Germline V gene data show CDR1 as LGHNA and CDR2 as YSLEER. The CDR3 contains 16 residues. V shed 1 base and J shed 6 bases, with 16 bases lying between them. The CDR3 loop reads CASSQAILYRAQPQHF. CDR3 coding DNA: TGCGCCAGCAGCCAAGCTATCCTCTACAGAGCTCAGCCCCAGCATTTT.

V gene TRBV13 combines with J gene TRBJ2-7; D is perhaps TRBD1 (6 bases). The CDR3 length is 14 residues. The germline gives CDR1 PRHDT, CDR2 FYEKMQ (reference sequence). Trimming cost V 5 bases and J 4 bases, with 15 bases left between them. CDR3 sequence (DNA): TGTGCCAGCAGCCCCGAGGGGGACAAGTACGAGCAGTACTTC. Translated, it gives CASSPEGDKYEQYF. Looking up the rest from reference TRBV13 and TRBJ2-7 gives the full variable domain: AAGVIQSPRHLIKEKRETATLKCYPIPRHDTVYWYQQGPGQDPQFLISFYEKMQSDKGSIPDRFSAQQFSDYHSELNMSSLELGDSALYFCASSPEGDKYEQYFGPGTRLTVT.

This clone was recorded only once. This chain joins TRBV27 and TRBJ2-3; TRBD2 might be the D (6 bases). The germline gives CDR1 MNHEY, CDR2 SMNVEV (reference sequence). This CDR3 spans 15 amino acids. V lost 5 bases and J 4 bases, leaving 16 bases between the germline ends. The DNA of the CDR3 is TGTGCCAGCAGTGAGTGGAGCGGGCGAGCAGATACGCAGTATTTT. Translation gives CASSEWSGRADTQYF.

J is TRBJ2-4 and V is TRBV11-2; D assignment may be TRBD1 or TRBD2 (5 bases each). This CDR3 has 13 residues. CDR1 and CDR2 (germline): SGHAT, FQNNGV. Trimming left V 4 bases short and J 7 bases short, with 11 bases between. CDR3 in amino acids: CASSSRDENIQYF. The CDR3 nucleotides read TGTGCCAGCAGCTCCAGGGACGAGAACATTCAGTACTTC.

Only a few counts were recorded for this clone. At the DNA level, this CDR3 is encoded by other sequences in the same sample as well. The V and J genes are TRBV29-1 and TRBJ2-1, with D unresolved. V was trimmed by 4 bases and J by 0 bases, leaving 7 bases between them. The germline V gene encodes CDR1 SQVTM and CDR2 ANQGSEA. The CDR3 sequence is 13 residues long. The CDR3 here is CSVGQSSYNEQFF. CDR3 DNA: TGCAGCGTTGGGCAGAGCTCCTACAATGAGCAGTTCTTC.

On this clone: This likely comes from a read error, as the CDR3 has no conserved phenylalanine or tryptophan at its end. Because the CDR3's place on the DNA is in doubt, the DNA is left out and the CDR3 is given as listed by TCRdb. The chain employs TRBV18 and TRBJ1-4. A total of 10 residues make up the CDR3, ends included. Germline V lookup: CDR1 KGHSH, CDR2 LQKENI. CDR3: CASSPPTGGD.

Concerning this clone itself: Given a much more abundant clone one base away, this may be a read error. This chain joins TRBV6-5 and TRBJ1-5; 10 bases fit TRBD1. Germline assignment: CDR1 MNHEY and CDR2 SVGAGI. Trimming cost V 6 bases and J 4 bases; bases outside gene matches: 3. This CDR3 has 14 amino acids. The CDR3 spells CASRSGQGNQPQHF. The CDR3 DNA reads as TGTGCCAGCAGATCGGGACAGGGGAATCAGCCCCAGCATTTT.

J is TRBJ2-3 and V is TRBV7-2; no clear D gene. Looked up from germline, CDR1 is SGHTA and CDR2 is FQGNSA. V lost 4 bases, J lost 2 bases, and 10 bases lay in between. The CDR3 loop spans 14 amino acids. The CDR3 DNA reads as TGTGCCAGCAGCTCCATCCCTAACACAGATACGCAGTATTTT. Translation gives CASSSIPNTDTQYF.

J is TRBJ2-3 and V is TRBV29-1; TRBD2 matches at 8 bases. The CDR3 is 15 residues long. The V gene end was trimmed by 3 bases and the J gene end by 3 bases; junction bases not matched to a gene: 8. CDR1 and CDR2 (germline): SQVTM, ANQGSEA. In nucleotides, the CDR3 is TGCAGCGTTGATTTTTGGGCGGGGGGTACAGATACGCAGTATTTT. The encoded protein is CSVDFWAGGTDTQYF.

The chain employs TRBV30 and TRBJ1-1, with 7 bases lining up with TRBD1. CDR1 and CDR2 from the germline V gene are GTSNPN and SVGIG (reference sequence). V shed 6 bases, J shed 1 base, and the junction held 5 bases outside the gene matches. This CDR3 has 13 residues. The CDR3 is CACTGVSNTEAFF. CDR3 sequence (DNA): TGTGCCTGTACAGGGGTATCGAACACTGAAGCTTTCTTT.

This sequence joins TRBV5-6 and TRBJ1-2; D gene uncertain. The V end was cut by 0 bases, the J end by 5 bases, with 11 bases between. The germline V gene encodes CDR1 SGHDT and CDR2 YYEEEE. The CDR3 totals 14 residues. The CDR3 is CASSLDASKYGYTF. CDR3 DNA: TGTGCCAGCAGCTTGGACGCGTCCAAGTATGGCTACACCTTC.